This record concerns one T cell receptor (beta chain) sequence. Its matching antigen is unknown. Repertoires were generated with immunoSEQ multiplex PCR, while TCRdb's copy carries only in-frame clones and drops some. The table has 90,000 to 95,000 clones, 70% to 90% seen once; the top ten hold more than 4%. CDR1 and CDR2 from the germline V gene are MNHEY and SMNVEV (reference sequence). Trimming shortened V by 3 bases and J by 5 bases, and 16 bases separated the two germline ends. The CDR3 has 15 amino acids. Patients were ineligible given autoimmune disease history or systemic immunosuppression. Blood sampling took place at baseline, cycle 4 day 1, and cycle 7 day 1. This entry comes from a study of OX40 agonist ivuxolimab in advanced cancers. Study-level results: Dosing at 0.1 to 3.0 mg/kg was accompanied by clonal expansion of CD4+ and CD8+ blood T cells by week 6. Clonal expansion in partial responders at 0.1-3.0 mg/kg ranked among the lowest.

The chain recombines TRBV27 with TRBJ2-5, with D tentatively TRBD1 or TRBD2 (5 bases each). The TCR originated in an adult with an advanced solid tumor such as melanoma, head and neck, liver or kidney cancer. The sample consisted of CD4+ or CD8+ T cells sorted from blood, taken in a trial of the OX40 agonist ivuxolimab. Here the CDR3 DNA reads TGTGCCAGCAGTTTTGCGGGCCTCGGGGCTGAGACCCAGTACTTC. Protein product: CASSFAGLGAETQYF.